This TCR beta chain stems from a study of cytomegalovirus exposure and HLA in healthy donors. This CDR3 contains 16 residues. The junction had 15 bases not matched to a gene; V was cut back by 3 bases and J by 7 bases. The germline gives CDR1 SEHNR, CDR2 FQNEAQ (reference sequence). Here immunoSEQ multiplex PCR was the method, and the copy in TCRdb shows in-frame clones only, minus some. This table has over 200,000 clones, just over 85% appearing once. The receptor's source is a young woman in good health and CMV-seronegative. Sequenced: PBMCs. V and J are TRBV7-9 and TRBJ2-7, with TRBD2 matching 7 bases. CDR3 loop: CASSLGGWGDTEEQYF. DNA for the CDR3: TGTGCCAGCAGCTTGGGGGGGTGGGGTGACACGGAAGAGCAGTACTTC.